A single sample gave rise to the 21 T cell receptor beta chains below, sequenced in a study of read filtering for tumor transcriptome and immune sequencing. The library was built from 400 ng RNA with molecular barcoded adaptors for alpha/delta and beta/gamma chains. MiXCR was run by TCRdb on the reads, yielding one entry per CDR3 protein. In the table there are about 86,000 distinct CDR3 sequences, 9% to 15% of which are singletons. What was sequenced was a population of CD138-negative cells sorted from bone marrow. Receptors originate from a donor older than 35 with multiple myeloma.

This clonotype showed up just a few times. The chain recombines TRBV11-3 with TRBJ2-7, with a tentative D call TRBD1 (5 bases). Germline V lookup: CDR1 SGHNT, CDR2 YENEEA. The CDR3 covers 14 residues. With 5 bases removed from V and 2 bases from J, the gap between germline ends came to 13 bases. CDR3 nucleotide sequence: TGTGCCAGCAGCCCCATCGACAGTGCCTACGAGCAGTACTTC. Its translation: CASSPIDSAYEQYF.

This clonotype came up many times. The chain carries TRBV7-9 and TRBJ1-5; D is unresolved. This CDR3 has 15 residues. The germline V gene encodes CDR1 SEHNR and CDR2 FQNEAQ (reference sequence). The germline V and J ends were trimmed by 5 bases and 1 base, with 12 bases remaining between them. The CDR3 bases are TGTGCCAGCAGCAACGGACGGAGGAGCAATCAGCCCCAGCATTTT. As protein: CASSNGRRSNQPQHF.

This clonotype was detected only a few times. A single base separates this from a much larger clone, so it may be a read error. V and J are TRBV6-2 or TRBV6-3 and TRBJ2-1; 10 positions match TRBD2. Unmatched junction bases numbered 14, after V lost 5 bases and J lost 7 bases. CDR1 and CDR2 (germline): MNHEY, SVGEGT. The CDR3 is 17 residues long. This CDR3 reads CASSPRLAGEPWNEQFF. DNA of the CDR3: TGTGCCAGCAGTCCCCGTCTAGCGGGAGAGCCGTGGAATGAGCAGTTCTTC.

This clonotype was recorded at least ten times. This chain joins TRBV2 and TRBJ2-3; D uncertain. V was cut by 2 bases and J by 8 bases, with 2 bases left in between. The germline CDR1 and CDR2 sequences are SNHLY and FYNNEI. This CDR3 spans 10 amino acids. The CDR3 DNA follows: TGTGCCAGCAGTGAAAGTACGCAGTATTTT. It encodes CASSESTQYF. Drawing the rest from reference TRBV2 and TRBJ2-3, the complete variable domain is EPEVTQTPSHQVTQMGQEVILRCVPISNHLYFYWYRQILGQKVEFLVSFYNNEISEKSEIFDDQFSVERPDGSNFTLKIRSTKLEDSAMYFCASSESTQYFGPGTRLTVL.

This clonotype was found many times. The chain couples TRBV7-9 to TRBJ2-7; D is uncertain. The CDR3 has 13 residues. Looked up from germline, CDR1 is SEHNR and CDR2 is FQNEAQ (reference sequence). V gave up 7 bases and J gave up 0 bases, with 10 bases separating them. CDR3 nucleotide sequence: TGTGCCAGCAATTGGCTTACCTCCTACGAGCAGTACTTC. Protein product: CASNWLTSYEQYF. Full variable domain (remainder filled in from reference TRBV7-9 and TRBJ2-7): DTGVSQNPRHKITKRGQNVTFRCDPISEHNRLYWYRQTLGQGPEFLTYFQNEAQLEKSRLLSDRFSAERPKGSFSTLEIQRTEQGDSAMYLCASNWLTSYEQYFGPGTRLTVT.

This clonotype occurred many times. This sequence joins TRBV5-1 and TRBJ1-2; D is ambiguous. The V and J ends lost 1 base and 6 bases respectively, with 10 bases between them. Germline V CDR1 and CDR2: SGHRS, YFSETQ. The CDR3 is 13 amino acids. The CDR3 DNA sequence: TGCGCCAGCAGCTTGTTAGGGCAGGATGGCTACACCTTC. This codes for CASSLLGQDGYTF.

The chain is built from TRBV12-3 or TRBV12-4 and TRBJ2-2; tentative D call: TRBD1 (6 bases). This CDR3 has 13 amino acids. The V gene lost 3 bases and the J gene lost 6 bases, with 8 bases spanning the gap. DNA for the CDR3: TGTGCCAGCAGTTTTCAGGGGCCCGGGGAGCTGTTTTTT. It is translated as CASSFQGPGELFF.

In its sample, this clonotype was seen many times. The chain links TRBV13 to TRBJ2-1; D is uncertain. Germline V lookup: CDR1 PRHDT, CDR2 FYEKMQ (reference sequence). Trimming took off 0 bases at V and 14 bases at J, with 11 bases between the two ends. The CDR3 runs 12 residues. The CDR3, as DNA: TGTGCCAGCAGCTTAGGGGCAGGTCGTGAGTTCTTC. As protein: CASSLGAGREFF.

This clonotype was detected ten times or more. The chain uses TRBV7-9 and TRBJ2-3; a possible D gene is TRBD2 (7 bases). Looked up from germline, CDR1 is SEHNR and CDR2 is FQNEAQ (reference sequence). Trimming removed 7 bases from V and 0 bases from J, with 17 bases in between. This CDR3 is built from 16 residues. CDR3 sequence reads: CASTPSGGESTDTQYF. For the CDR3, the DNA is TGTGCCAGCACCCCCTCGGGGGGCGAGAGCACAGATACGCAGTATTTT.

This clonotype appeared many times. The V and J genes are TRBV6-5 and TRBJ2-1; 10 bases agree with TRBD2. Trimming took 5 bases from V and 10 from J; bases not matched to a gene: 8. The length of the CDR3 is 14 residues. The V gene's germline CDR1 is MNHEY and CDR2 SVGAGI. This CDR3 reads CASSDRALAGEQFF. The CDR3 region has the DNA TGTGCCAGCAGTGACAGGGCACTAGCGGGGGAGCAGTTCTTC.

In this sample, this clonotype turned up many times. The chain couples TRBV29-1 to TRBJ2-5; 8 nucleotides align to TRBD1. Germline V gene lookup returns CDR1 SQVTM and CDR2 ANQGSEA. The V segment lost 0 bases and the J segment 1 base; nucleotides outside the gene matches: 7. The CDR3 totals 16 residues. The chain's CDR3 is CSVEDQRQGAQETQYF. CDR3 coding DNA: TGCAGCGTTGAAGATCAGAGGCAGGGGGCCCAAGAGACCCAGTACTTC.

This clonotype has more than one count but fewer than ten. A much more abundant neighbour one base away suggests this may be a read error. The chain recombines TRBV11-3 with TRBJ2-3; TRBD2 agrees at 8 bases. Per germline, CDR1 SGHNT and CDR2 YENEEA. The CDR3 is 17 amino acids. DNA for the CDR3: TGTGCCAGCAGCTCCTACGGGAGGGCCGTTTCGGGAGATAGGCAGTATTTT. Residues: CASSSYGRAVSGDRQYF.

This clonotype has at least ten counts. This chain joins TRBV6-2 or TRBV6-3 and TRBJ2-1, with 8 bases lining up with TRBD2. Germline V gives CDR1 MNHEY, CDR2 SVGEGT. The CDR3 sequence is 15 residues long. J was trimmed by 9 bases and V by 6 bases; bases with no gene match: 13. In nucleotides, the CDR3 is TGTGCCAGCAGAGGTGGACAGCGGGAGCCCCCTGAGCAGTTCTTC. This translates into CASRGGQREPPEQFF.

The sample holds many counts of this clonotype. V usage is TRBV5-1 and J usage is TRBJ2-2; TRBD2 is a possible D gene (6 bases). The CDR3 has 16 amino acids. CDR1 and CDR2 from the germline V gene are SGHRS and YFSETQ. V was trimmed by 1 base and J by 1 base, leaving 11 bases between them. CDR3 in amino acids: CASSLSGLLNTGELFF. The CDR3 coding sequence is TGCGCCAGCAGCTTGAGCGGGCTCCTGAACACCGGGGAGCTGTTTTTT.

This clonotype showed up many times. The rearrangement uses TRBV2 and TRBJ2-1, with 11 bases lining up with TRBD2. V shed 6 bases and J 0 bases; nucleotides not matched to a gene: 13. The CDR3 consists of 19 residues. Per germline, CDR1 SNHLY and CDR2 FYNNEI. The CDR3 region is CASRSGTSGLVGSYNEQFF. DNA for the CDR3: TGTGCCAGCAGATCCGGGACTAGCGGATTGGTGGGCTCCTACAATGAGCAGTTCTTC. Full variable domain (remainder filled in from reference TRBV2 and TRBJ2-1): EPEVTQTPSHQVTQMGQEVILRCVPISNHLYFYWYRQILGQKVEFLVSFYNNEISEKSEIFDDQFSVERPDGSNFTLKIRSTKLEDSAMYFCASRSGTSGLVGSYNEQFFGPGTRLTVL.

The sample holds a few counts of this clonotype. The chain carries TRBV6-2 or TRBV6-3 and TRBJ2-1; a possible D gene is TRBD2 (5 bases). This CDR3 has 15 amino acids. Trimming cost V 4 bases and J 5 bases, with 15 bases left between them. Germline V gene lookup returns CDR1 MNHEY and CDR2 SVGEGT. The DNA of the CDR3 is TGTGCCAGCAGTTTCCCTACAGACGGGGACAATGAGCAGTTCTTC. Its translation is CASSFPTDGDNEQFF.

In this sample, this clonotype turned up many times. The chain employs TRBV5-1 and TRBJ1-1; maybe TRBD1 (6 bases). V shed 3 bases and J shed 6 bases, with 12 bases lying between them. CDR1 and CDR2 (germline): SGHRS, YFSETQ. This CDR3 has 13 amino acids. In nucleotides, the CDR3 is TGCGCCAGCAGCTGGACAGAAGGGTCTGAAGCTTTCTTT. It yields the protein CASSWTEGSEAFF.

This clonotype has a count of ten or more. This chain connects TRBV10-3 to TRBJ2-1; D is ambiguous. The germline V gene encodes CDR1 ENHRY and CDR2 SYGVKD. This CDR3 comprises 12 residues. V was cut by 3 bases and J by 7 bases, with 7 bases left in between. CDR3 sequence (DNA): TGTGCCATCAGTGAATCGGAGAATGAGCAGTTCTTC. Its protein product is CAISESENEQFF.

There are a few counts of this clonotype. One junction end does not reproduce the germline sequence, and a read error may be involved. V and J are TRBV5-1 and TRBJ1-1, with D possibly being TRBD1 (5 bases). The CDR3 sequence is 14 residues long. The germline V gene encodes CDR1 SGHRS and CDR2 YFSETQ. The CDR3 DNA reads as TGCGCCGGCAGCGGGGACCTTGGGGACACTGAAGCTTTCTTT. Protein sequence: CAGSGDLGDTEAFF.

This clonotype has a count of ten or more. The V and J genes are TRBV11-2 and TRBJ1-1; TRBD1 might be the D (5 bases). CDR1 is SGHAT, CDR2 FQNNGV, per germline. Trimming took off 5 bases at V and 4 bases at J, with 17 bases between the two ends. The CDR3 is 15 amino acids. CDR3 DNA sequence: TGTGCCAGCAGCCGAGACGGGATTGGGGGCACTGAAGCTTTCTTT. Amino acid sequence: CASSRDGIGGTEAFF.

The chain employs TRBV4-1 and TRBJ2-1, with a tentative D call TRBD1 (6 bases). CDR1 and CDR2 from the germline V gene are MGHRA and YSYEKL. There are 15 residues in the CDR3. The V gene lost 5 bases and the J gene lost 12 bases, with 23 bases spanning the gap. The CDR3 bases are TGCGCCAGCAGCTTACTCGGGTTAGGGACATATGGGCAGTTCTTC. It codes for CASSLLGLGTYGQFF.